Following are 5 T cell receptor beta chains from one sample sequenced in a study of blood T cells in healthy people across ages. For the second PCR, which ran for about 7 to 11 cycles, a sample-barcoded 5' primer and a J-beta primer mix were used. One entry per CDR3 protein, called by TCRdb with MiXCR from the 5' RACE reads. The profile shows around 1.5 million distinct CDR3 sequences, 45% to 70% of them singletons. The sequenced material came from blood. The receptors were sampled from a young man in good health.

This clonotype was counted a single time. This sequence joins TRBV10-3 and TRBJ2-2; 10 nucleotides agree with TRBD1. The germline V gene has CDR1 ENHRY and CDR2 SYGVKD. After removal of 3 bases from V and 6 bases from J, the junction contained 7 bases not matched to a gene. The length of the CDR3 is 16 residues. CDR3 DNA: TGTGCCATCAGTGACCAGACAGGGGGCTCGGCCGGGGAGCTGTTTTTT. The encoded protein is CAISDQTGGSAGELFF.

The chain couples TRBV6-5 to TRBJ2-5; 10 bases match TRBD1. The ends lost 9 bases at V and 1 base at J; junction bases unmatched: 5. Germline CDR1 reads MNHEY; CDR2 reads SVGAGI. The CDR3 runs to 14 residues. CDR3 region: CASGDRGPQETQYF. DNA for the CDR3: TGTGCCAGTGGGGACAGGGGTCCCCAAGAGACCCAGTACTTC.

This chain's CDR3 is CASSLEGTQFF. In DNA, the CDR3 is TGTGCCAGCAGCTTGGAAGGGACCCAGTTCTTC. The V and J genes are TRBV5-6 and TRBJ2-1; D possibly uses TRBD1 or TRBD2 (5 bases each). Germline assignment: CDR1 SGHDT and CDR2 YYEEEE. This CDR3 has 11 residues. V was trimmed by 0 bases and J by 13 bases, leaving 8 bases between them.

This clonotype occurred many times. The chain is built from TRBV4-2 and TRBJ2-7, with 9 bases fitting TRBD1. This CDR3 region has 16 residues. The J segment lost 6 bases and the V segment lost 0 bases, leaving 9 bases of the junction unmatched. CDR1 LGHNA and CDR2 YNFKEQ come from the germline V gene. The CDR3 bases are TGTGCCAGCAGCCAAGAGCGAGTACAGGGGGCGACCGAGCAGTACTTC. Translated: CASSQERVQGATEQYF.

This clonotype has just a few counts. This sequence joins TRBV28 and TRBJ2-1; D perhaps matches TRBD1 (5 bases). The ends were cut back, 8 bases at V and 5 bases at J, with 16 bases in the middle. Germline CDR1 reads MDHEN; CDR2 reads SYDVKM. This CDR3 contains 14 residues. CDR3 DNA: TGTGCCAGCCACCCCGTGGGGCAGAACAATGAGCAGTTCTTC. It yields the protein CASHPVGQNNEQFF.